The clone carrying this T cell receptor beta chain is a singleton in its sample. Per the study methods: Quantification of nucleated cells was approximated via reference gene primer amplification. The method was immunoSEQ multiplex PCR; TCRdb's version includes in-frame clones alone and lacks a portion of them. That table supplies the V and J calls and clone size; D and trimming were determined from the DNA. Of roughly 180,000 clones in the sample, roughly 80% were seen once. This specimen comes from a study of blood T cell repertoires in COVID-19. Study-wide context: COVID-19 samples collected from the United States, Italy and Spain covered acute and convalescent phases. In each case, the material was cDNA or gDNA derived from T cells, B-cell-depleted T cells, or PBMCs.

The germline V gene encodes CDR1 SQVTM and CDR2 ANQGSEA. CDR3 length: 14 amino acids. V lost 4 bases, J lost 0 bases, and 6 bases stayed unmatched. Material for sequencing was peripheral blood. This TCR was recovered from a man aged 60-69 years with active or convalescent COVID-19. The chain joins TRBV29-1 to TRBJ2-7, with 7 bases matching TRBD2. In DNA form, the CDR3 reads TGCAGCGTTGGCCTAGCGGAAAGCTCCTACGAGCAGTACTTC. Amino acid sequence: CSVGLAESSYEQYF.